The 14 T cell receptor beta chains given below trace back to one sample, sequenced in a study of brain T cells in children with intractable seizures. The table came from immunoSEQ multiplex PCR; TCRdb's copy has only in-frame clones and leaves some out. Altogether approximately 330,000 clones are present, 93% being singletons, with the ten largest covering about 5.8%. As for time point: blood from clinic visit 5 months post-surgery; TSC patient then seizure free. The sequencing used peripheral blood, collected about 5 months after surgery. These receptors were collected from a boy younger than two with tuberous sclerosis and intractable seizures.

The chain joins TRBV11-3 to TRBJ2-1; D perhaps matches TRBD2 (6 bases). Germline loops: CDR1 SGHNT, CDR2 YENEEA. This CDR3 comprises 16 residues. The germline V and J ends were trimmed by 4 bases and 8 bases, with 21 bases remaining between them. The CDR3 spells CASSSGGLRDYYEQFF. CDR3 coding DNA: TGTGCCAGCAGCTCCGGGGGTTTGCGGGATTACTATGAGCAGTTCTTC.

The chain has TRBV9 and TRBJ1-2, with TRBD1 matching over 10 bases. Trimming at V came to 0 bases and at J to 7 bases, leaving 3 bases not matched to a gene. Germline CDR1 reads SGDLS; CDR2 reads YYNGEE. This CDR3 region has 14 residues. For the CDR3, the DNA is TGTGCCAGCAGCGTAGGACAGGGGGCTTTTGGCTACACCTTC. This sequence encodes CASSVGQGAFGYTF.

The CDR3 coding sequence is TGTGCCAGCAGTTACCGTGCCGACTACGAGCAGTACTTC. It specifies CASSYRADYEQYF. The chain combines TRBV6-2 or TRBV6-3 with TRBJ2-7; D unclear. The CDR3 covers 13 residues. Trimming took off 2 bases at V and 3 bases at J, with 8 bases between the two ends. Looked up from germline, CDR1 is MNHEY and CDR2 is SVGEGT.

V is TRBV9 and J is TRBJ2-3; D perhaps matches TRBD2 (6 bases). V was cut by 4 bases and J by 0 bases, with 9 bases left in between. CDR3 length: 14 amino acids. Per germline, CDR1 SGDLS and CDR2 YYNGEE. This chain's CDR3 is CASSPAGSTDTQYF. CDR3 in DNA: TGTGCCAGCAGCCCCGCGGGGAGCACAGATACGCAGTATTTT.

J is TRBJ2-3 and V is TRBV27, with 8 nucleotides matching TRBD2. Germline trimming cut 4 bases from V and 7 bases from J; bases unmatched to any gene: 16. CDR3 length equals 17 residues. CDR1 is MNHEY and CDR2 is SMNVEV in the germline V gene (reference sequence). In DNA form, the CDR3 reads TGTGCCAGCAGTTACCCGATCAGCGGGGGAGACGGGTATACGCAGTATTTT. It specifies CASSYPISGGDGYTQYF.

In this sample, this clone turned up once. The V and J genes are TRBV5-6 and TRBJ2-7, with a possible D match to TRBD1 (5 bases). CDR3 length equals 12 residues. V was clipped by 3 bases and J by 3 bases, with 7 bases between them. Germline assignment: CDR1 SGHDT and CDR2 YYEEEE. CDR3 sequence: CASSSDSYEQYF. Here the CDR3 DNA reads TGTGCCAGCAGCTCTGACAGCTACGAGCAGTACTTC. The full variable domain, completed using reference TRBV5-6 and TRBJ2-7, is DAGVTQSPTHLIKTRGQQVTLRCSPKSGHDTVSWYQQALGQGPQFIFQYYEEEERQRGNFPDRFSGHQFPNYSSELNVNALLLGDSALYLCASSSDSYEQYFGPGTRLTVT.

The genes are TRBV4-1 and TRBJ1-2; no clear D. In germline, CDR1 is MGHRA, CDR2 YSYEKL. The CDR3 loop spans 14 amino acids. V was shortened by 2 bases and J by 11 bases, with 18 bases between the two germline ends. The CDR3 sequence: CASSQSGIRRAYTF. CDR3 DNA sequence: TGCGCCAGCAGCCAATCGGGAATTCGACGGGCTTACACCTTC.

The count of this clone is one. V is TRBV27 and J is TRBJ1-6; 7 bases line up with TRBD1. The CDR3 covers 15 residues. In germline, CDR1 is MNHEY, CDR2 SMNVEV (reference sequence). The V and J ends lost 3 bases and 7 bases, in that order; junction bases with no gene match: 6. The DNA for the CDR3 is TGTGCCAGCAGTTTCGTGGGGACAGCGAATTCACCCCTCCACTTT. It encodes CASSFVGTANSPLHF.

This clone was seen a single time. The CDR3 is CASSLVGGEGNEQFF. The CDR3 DNA reads as TGTGCCAGCAGCTTAGTGGGTGGAGAAGGCAATGAGCAGTTCTTC. The V call is TRBV7-2, the J call TRBJ2-1; no clear D. Germline V gene sequence: CDR1 SGHTA, CDR2 FQGNSA. Trimming removed 1 base from V and 6 bases from J, with 13 bases in between. The CDR3 extends over 15 amino acids.

The rearrangement uses TRBV5-1 and TRBJ2-1; tentative D call: TRBD1 (7 bases). The CDR3 has 16 amino acids. Trimming left V 6 bases short and J 5 bases short, with 21 bases between. Germline V gene lookup returns CDR1 SGHRS and CDR2 YFSETQ. The CDR3 spells CASTSLATQGDNEQFF. The CDR3 DNA sequence: TGCGCCAGCACCTCGCTAGCGACCCAGGGGGACAATGAGCAGTTCTTC. Full variable domain (remainder filled in from reference TRBV5-1 and TRBJ2-1): KAGVTQTPRYLIKTRGQQVTLSCSPISGHRSVSWYQQTPGQGLQFLFEYFSETQRNKGNFPGRFSGRQFSNSRSEMNVSTLELGDSALYLCASTSLATQGDNEQFFGPGTRLTVL.

The rearrangement uses TRBV9 and TRBJ2-7; D remains ambiguous. Trimming stripped 3 bases from V and 2 bases from J, with 9 bases between. The CDR3 has 13 amino acids. Germline lookup yields CDR1 SGDLS and CDR2 YYNGEE. CDR3 residues: CASSGSFTYEQYF. CDR3 DNA: TGTGCCAGCAGCGGATCTTTCACCTACGAGCAGTACTTC. The complete variable domain, with remaining parts taken from reference TRBV9 and TRBJ2-7, reads DSGVTQTPKHLITATGQRVTLRCSPRSGDLSVYWYQQSLDQGLQFLIQYYNGEERAKGNILERFSAQQFPDLHSELNLSSLELGDSALYFCASSGSFTYEQYFGPGTRLTVT.

The rearrangement joins TRBV3-1 (or the pseudogene TRBV3-2) to TRBJ2-1; TRBD2 is a possible D gene (6 bases). V gave up 1 base and J gave up 4 bases, with 11 bases separating them. The CDR3 covers 15 residues. Germline V gene lookup returns CDR1 LGHDT and CDR2 YNNKEL (reference sequence). In DNA, the CDR3 is TGTGCCAGCAGCCAAGCTTGGGGGAGGTACAATGAGCAGTTCTTC. Translated: CASSQAWGRYNEQFF.

This clone was observed a single time. The CDR3 here is CASSVSGLADNYEQYF. CDR3 in DNA: TGTGCCAGCAGCGTATCCGGACTAGCGGATAACTACGAGCAGTACTTC. This chain links TRBV9 with TRBJ2-7; 10 bases match TRBD2. Looked up from germline, CDR1 is SGDLS and CDR2 is YYNGEE. This CDR3 has 16 residues. The V gene end was trimmed by 1 base and the J gene end by 3 bases; junction bases not matched to a gene: 7.

The J gene is TRBJ2-1, the V gene TRBV2, with 9 bases fitting TRBD2. V shed 7 bases, J shed 4 bases, and the junction held 8 bases outside the gene matches. Per germline, CDR1 SNHLY and CDR2 FYNNEI. The CDR3 sequence is 15 residues long. The CDR3 nucleotides are TGTGCCAGCATAATCGCGGGAGGGCTTTACAATGAGCAGTTCTTC. This translates into CASIIAGGLYNEQFF.